This passage covers 17 T cell receptor beta chains from one sample sequenced in a study of blood T cell repertoires in COVID-19. Profiling relied on immunoSEQ multiplex PCR, and the TCRdb table lists in-frame clones only, not all of them. The sample lists nearly 250,000 clones; more than 75% were seen once. Sequencing input: peripheral blood. These receptors all come from a woman older than 75 with COVID-19, enrolled during active disease.

The gene calls are TRBV14 and TRBJ2-3; TRBD1 matches 7 bases. The CDR3 covers 15 residues. After removal of 1 base from V and 4 bases from J, the junction contained 5 bases not matched to a gene. The germline gives CDR1 SGHDN, CDR2 FVKESK. The CDR3 DNA is TGTGCCAGCAGCCAAGTAGGGGGCCGGGCAGATACGCAGTATTTT. Protein product: CASSQVGGRADTQYF.

This clone was seen once. The chain recombines TRBV21-1 with TRBJ1-5; the DNA was not used to check the table's D call, TRBD1. TRBV21-1 is a pseudogene. The CDR3 is 16 residues long. CDR3 loop: CASSPLEYRVNQPQHF. The CDR3 DNA is TGTGCCAGCAGCCCTTTGGAGTACAGGGTCAATCAGCCCCAGCATTTT.

V gene TRBV5-1 combines with J gene TRBJ2-5; D is unclear. The CDR3 loop spans 15 amino acids. With 0 bases removed from V and 0 bases from J, the gap between germline ends came to 9 bases. Germline V lookup: CDR1 SGHRS, CDR2 YFSETQ. In nucleotides, the CDR3 is TGCGCCAGCAGCTTGGCCTCTCGGTACCAAGAGACCCAGTACTTC. Translating it yields CASSLASRYQETQYF.

V is TRBV7-6 and J is TRBJ2-3; unclear D gene. V shed 2 bases and J shed 4 bases, with 16 bases lying between them. Germline loops: CDR1 SGHVS, CDR2 FNYEAQ. This CDR3 spans 16 amino acids. The CDR3 nucleotides read TGTGCCAGCAGCTTATCCAGTCCGCCAACCTCAGATACGCAGTATTTT. It translates to CASSLSSPPTSDTQYF.

In its sample, this clone was seen once. The rearrangement links TRBV2 to TRBJ1-1; D gene ambiguous. The V end was cut by 7 bases, the J end by 0 bases, with 12 bases between. Germline CDR1 is SNHLY and CDR2 is FYNNEI. There are 14 residues in the CDR3. The DNA for the CDR3 is TGTGCCAGCATCGGGGAACGGTTGAACACTGAAGCTTTCTTT. This gives the protein CASIGERLNTEAFF.

The chain links TRBV9 to TRBJ1-1; TRBD1 matches at 7 bases. With V trimmed by 4 bases and J by 10 bases, 16 bases remained unmatched. Germline CDR1 and CDR2: SGDLS and YYNGEE. The CDR3 has 15 amino acids. The CDR3 here is CASSLFRTGPILAFF. Here the CDR3 DNA reads TGTGCCAGCAGCCTTTTTCGGACAGGTCCGATTTTAGCTTTCTTT. Based on the CDR3 plus reference TRBV9 and TRBJ1-1, the full variable domain is DSGVTQTPKHLITATGQRVTLRCSPRSGDLSVYWYQQSLDQGLQFLIQYYNGEERAKGNILERFSAQQFPDLHSELNLSSLELGDSALYFCASSLFRTGPILAFFGQGTRLTVV.

This clone was counted between two and nine times. Other DNA sequences in the same sample also yield this CDR3. V is TRBV7-9 and J is TRBJ2-3; 9 bases are a match to TRBD2. CDR3 size: 15 residues. The V gene end was trimmed by 4 bases and the J gene end by 1 base; junction bases not matched to a gene: 3. Germline-derived CDR1 and CDR2 are SEHNR and FQNEAQ (reference sequence). The CDR3 DNA reads as TGTGCCAGCAGCTATTTAGCGGGGGGCACAGATACGCAGTATTTT. As protein: CASSYLAGGTDTQYF.

J is TRBJ2-5 and V is TRBV2, with TRBD2 matching 7 bases. Germline V gene lookup returns CDR1 SNHLY and CDR2 FYNNEI. V shed 7 bases, J shed 3 bases, and the junction held 5 bases outside the gene matches. CDR3 length: 13 residues. The CDR3 DNA follows: TGTGCCAGCATCCGCGGGGGTGAAGAGACCCAGTACTTC. This gives the protein CASIRGGEETQYF.

The chain has TRBV5-1 and TRBJ1-1; 9 positions agree with TRBD1. V dropped 3 bases and J dropped 1; count of bases not matched to a gene: 1. Germline V CDR1 and CDR2: SGHRS, YFSETQ. This CDR3 is 14 amino acids long. The CDR3 sequence: CASSSTGGNTEAFF. The CDR3 nucleotides read TGCGCCAGCAGCTCGACAGGGGGGAACACTGAAGCTTTCTTT.

V is TRBV30 and J is TRBJ2-4; D uncertain. The V end lost 5 bases, the J end lost 2 bases, and 22 bases lay between the germline ends. The CDR3 sequence is 17 residues long. Germline CDR1 reads GTSNPN; CDR2 reads SVGIG (reference sequence). CDR3 amino acids: CAWSSPARVETKNIQYF. CDR3 DNA sequence: TGTGCCTGGTCCTCCCCGGCCCGGGTGGAAACCAAAAACATTCAGTACTTC.

This rearrangement joins TRBV24-1 to TRBJ2-3, with D maybe TRBD2 (5 bases). The germline V gene has CDR1 KGHDR and CDR2 SFDVKD. The CDR3 runs to 11 residues. Trimming took off 4 bases at V and 10 bases at J, with 8 bases between the two ends. The chain's CDR3 is CATSDRGSQYF. CDR3 nucleotide sequence: TGTGCCACCAGTGACCGGGGATCGCAGTATTTT.

The genes are TRBV28 and TRBJ1-2, with 8 nucleotides matching TRBD1. Germline CDR1 reads MDHEN; CDR2 reads SYDVKM. Unmatched junction bases numbered 13, after V lost 5 bases and J lost 5 bases. The CDR3 has 16 amino acids. CDR3 region: CASSPPPGQGSYGYTF. As DNA, the CDR3 is TGTGCCAGCAGTCCCCCTCCCGGACAGGGCTCTTATGGCTACACCTTC.

This chain uses TRBV15 with TRBJ2-1; tentative D call: TRBD2 (7 bases). The germline V gene encodes CDR1 LNHNV and CDR2 YYDKDF (reference sequence). V was clipped by 3 bases and J by 6 bases, with 18 bases between them. CDR3 length: 16 amino acids. The CDR3 is CATSSPRRGGLNEQFF. The CDR3 DNA reads as TGTGCCACCAGCAGCCCTCGGAGGGGGGGCCTCAATGAGCAGTTCTTC.

The rearrangement joins TRBV5-1 to TRBJ2-3; 7 bases match TRBD2. Trimming removed 0 bases from V and 2 bases from J; junction bases left unmatched: 6. CDR1 SGHRS and CDR2 YFSETQ come from the germline V gene. The CDR3 length is 16 residues. The CDR3 bases are TGCGCCAGCAGCTTGGTAATAGCGGGCCCCACAGATACGCAGTATTTT. The encoded protein is CASSLVIAGPTDTQYF.

About this clone itself: Different DNA sequences within this sample yield the same CDR3. This chain joins TRBV3-1 (or the pseudogene TRBV3-2) and TRBJ1-3; 11 nucleotides line up with TRBD1. Unmatched junction bases numbered 1, after V lost 3 bases and J lost 3 bases. Germline assignment: CDR1 LGHDT and CDR2 YNNKEL (reference sequence). The CDR3 consists of 15 residues. The CDR3 nucleotides read TGTGCCAGCAGCCAGGACAGGGGGCTTGGAAACACCATATATTTT. Translating it yields CASSQDRGLGNTIYF.

The V gene is TRBV13, the J gene TRBJ2-2; TRBD2 matches at 9 bases. V shed 6 bases and J 1 base; nucleotides not matched to a gene: 3. CDR3 length equals 15 residues. Germline V lookup: CDR1 PRHDT, CDR2 FYEKMQ (reference sequence). The CDR3 nucleotides are TGTGCCAGCAGTGCGGGGGGGAAGAACACCGGGGAGCTGTTTTTT. Encoded protein: CASSAGGKNTGELFF.

The rearrangement joins TRBV5-1 to TRBJ2-7; D is perhaps TRBD2 (5 bases). This CDR3 has 15 residues. Trimming cost V 0 bases and J 2 bases, with 12 bases left between them. The germline gives CDR1 SGHRS, CDR2 YFSETQ. The CDR3 loop is CASSLGGSSAYEQYF. As DNA, the CDR3 is TGCGCCAGCAGCTTGGGTGGGAGTTCGGCCTACGAGCAGTACTTC.